This T cell receptor beta chain is from a study of cytomegalovirus exposure and HLA in healthy donors. This clone came up a few times. Its target is not known. Study results and limitations: Researchers reportedly found TCR beta sequences accurately predicted most subjects' HLA-A and HLA-B alleles.

CDR3 length: 12 amino acids. In germline, CDR1 is MNHNY, CDR2 SVGAGI (reference sequence). Trimming stripped 7 bases from V and 12 bases from J, with 16 bases between. With 60 Vbeta and 13 Jbeta primers, the PCR was carried out. In the original workflow: In a later analysis, of around 85 million unique beta chains, about 11 million appeared in at least two donors. The method was immunoSEQ multiplex PCR; TCRdb's version includes in-frame clones alone and lacks a portion of them. V, J and clone size derive from that table, while D and trimming were established from the DNA sequence. Counted here are 150,000 to 200,000 clones, about 80% occurring once; the ten biggest clones make up approximately 1%.

The clonotype was recovered from a woman between 35 and 50 years old in good health and CMV-seronegative. V usage is TRBV6-6 and J usage is TRBJ2-1, with D tentatively TRBD2 (6 bases). The material sequenced was PBMCs. The CDR3 spells CASKAGIEGQFF. The CDR3 DNA reads as TGTGCCAGCAAAGCGGGTATAGAGGGGCAGTTCTTC.